Listed here is a single TCR beta chain. Its binding antigen is unknown. Base qualities are missing; no much larger clone stands one base away. This specimen belongs to a study of response to subunit inactivated influenza vaccine (dated by TCRdb to the late 2010s). Turning to the overall study: To follow how T cells responded to a trivalent subunit inactivated influenza vaccine, the researchers relied on deep quantitative profiling of the T cell receptor repertoire.

From cysteine to phenylalanine, the CDR3 is 11 amino acids long. CDR3 DNA is the only sequence kept; it has 33 bases, read in frame from the first base. V is clipped by 6 bases and J by 3 bases, and the sequence between their germline boundaries is 8 bases long. CDR1 SQVTM and CDR2 ANQGSEA are derived from the germline V gene. Receptor amplification or capture employed RT-PCR. Data came from an Illumina HiSeq 2500. Clones were called with MiXCR by TCRdb after fastp trimmed the public reads at Q25, and only in-frame beta chains were retained. Each entry merges the rows of one CDR3 protein and shows their most common DNA and genes. The sample table contains hundreds of thousands of distinct CDR3 sequences; only one count was recorded for around 11% of them. The ten largest account for roughly a tenth of the sample. On the study overall, not on this receptor specifically: According to the authors, only a limited number of new T cells may be recruited by each seasonal influenza vaccination.

The source of this sequence is a man aged 45-65 years who received an inactivated influenza vaccine. Donor details come from another sample of the same person, matched by shared clones. Rearrangement joined TRBV29-1 to TRBJ1-2; TRBD1 might be the D gene, on 5 matching bases. Specimen: PBMCs from blood, collected on the day of vaccination. The CDR3 in this case is CSVGRDYGYTF. The DNA is TGCAGCGTGGGCAGGGACTATGGCTACACCTTC.